The rows below give T cell receptor beta chains drawn from one sample of a study of metastatic and nonmetastatic thyroid tumors. TCRdb reanalyzed the PCR reads with MiXCR. Among fewer than 35,000 clones listed, approximately 16% were seen once. Sequencing used blood. The receptors were sampled from a male donor with papillary thyroid cancer or a benign thyroid nodule (not recorded which). Some clones in this sample may be carry-over from other donors' samples. CDR3s include the opening cysteine and the closing phenylalanine or tryptophan.

j_gene,v_gene,CDR3aa
TRBJ2-2,TRBV12-1,CAGCGTGELFF
TRBJ2-7,TRBV7-6,CASSLNGSPYEQYF
TRBJ2-1,TRBV7-2,CASSLASGRAHF
TRBJ1-1,TRBV6-2/TRBV6-3,CSPPRENTEAFF
TRBJ2-1,TRBV12-5,CASGFGLGSYNEQFF
TRBJ2-7,TRBV20-1,CSAREGTGASYEQYF
TRBJ2-3,TRBV20-1,CSAREIRLASDTQYF
TRBJ2-5,TRBV7-2,CASSSPRGETQYF
TRBJ1-5,TRBV6-1,CASVPVTGGKPQHF
TRBJ2-2,TRBV5-4,CASSRDSWWELFF
TRBJ1-6,TRBV7-9,CASSWGQAENSPLHF
TRBJ2-1,TRBV19,CASIRGLGEEQFF
TRBJ2-5,TRBV20-1,CSAPRGTGGSRETQYF
TRBJ1-3,TRBV10-3,CAIGQGAKDTIYF
TRBJ2-1,TRBV12-3/TRBV12-4,CASSLRQQLGEQFF
TRBJ1-2,TRBV15,CATSRENPVIYGYTF
TRBJ1-5,TRBV19,CASSSRAGNQPQHF
TRBJ1-1,TRBV11-3,CASSFGGLDTEAFF
TRBJ1-1,TRBV25-1,CASSPIARFRDSSMNTEAFF
TRBJ2-1,TRBV18,CANSRESGDNEQFF
TRBJ2-2,TRBV5-6,CASNGWIGELFF
TRBJ2-7,TRBV6-1,CANSESQGGGREGYEQYF
TRBJ1-3,TRBV6-1,CASSEATLGNTIYF
TRBJ2-3,TRBV28,CATLDRGLTDTQYF
TRBJ1-5,TRBV5-8,CASSSYMNQPQHF
TRBJ2-7,TRBV7-2,CASSTIAGGPHEQYF
TRBJ2-3,TRBV9,CASSVRGRGTDTQYF
TRBJ2-5,TRBV20-1,CSARAPESTISETQYF
TRBJ1-1,TRBV19,CASTDEQRSREAFF
TRBJ2-2,TRBV7-6,CASSLAQTLSGELFF
TRBJ2-2,TRBV12-3/TRBV12-4,CASSSQGVTNTGELFF
TRBJ2-7,TRBV20-1,CSALGEGRYEQYF
TRBJ2-3,TRBV28,CASSTPRADTQYF
TRBJ1-3,TRBV20-1,CSATDRGLRSGNTIYF
TRBJ1-1,TRBV10-3,CAISESTGTPFF
TRBJ2-2,TRBV7-3,CASSLNGWRSTGELFF
TRBJ2-1,TRBV5-5,CASSFRAGSEGEQFF
TRBJ1-5,TRBV3-1,CASSQGSRDQPQHF
TRBJ1-2,TRBV4-3,CASSQAGGTNYGYTF
TRBJ2-7,TRBV6-1,CASPWSTSVSYEQYF
TRBJ2-5,TRBV6-1,CASSPQPGDLHETQYF
TRBJ2-5,TRBV27,CASSLTTGSYETQYF
TRBJ1-4,TRBV2,CASSESPFPNEKLFF
TRBJ1-4,TRBV19,CASSMEVAGGEKLFF
TRBJ2-7,TRBV9,CASSPRVGAGAYEQYF
TRBJ1-2,TRBV27,CASSRGGGYGYTF
TRBJ1-1,TRBV14,CASSHGNRGRTEAFF
TRBJ1-2,TRBV7-8,CASSLCKVISYGYTF
TRBJ2-7,TRBV5-5,CASSGLAGTEQYF
TRBJ1-5,TRBV19,CASSLRTGEGQPQHF
TRBJ2-7,TRBV6-1,CASSEMGLGEQYF